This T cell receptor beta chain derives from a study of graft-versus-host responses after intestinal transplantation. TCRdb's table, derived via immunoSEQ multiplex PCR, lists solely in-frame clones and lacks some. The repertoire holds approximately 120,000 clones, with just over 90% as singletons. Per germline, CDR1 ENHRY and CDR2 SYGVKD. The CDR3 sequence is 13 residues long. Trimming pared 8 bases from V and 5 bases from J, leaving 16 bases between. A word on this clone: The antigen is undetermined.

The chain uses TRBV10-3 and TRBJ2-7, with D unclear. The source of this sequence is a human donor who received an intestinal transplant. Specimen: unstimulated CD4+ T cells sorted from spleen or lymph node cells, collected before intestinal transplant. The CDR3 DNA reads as TGTGCCATCGGGCGACCTCGGATCAACGAGCAGTACTTC. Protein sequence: CAIGRPRINEQYF.